This is a list of T cell receptor beta chains from one sample in a study of CXCR3-negative and CXCR3-positive naive CD8 T cells. TCRdb processed the 5' RACE reads again and assigns one entry to each CDR3 protein, with no DNA. The repertoire shows about 94,000 distinct CDR3 sequences; the top ten hold 0.53%. Material for sequencing was naive CXCR3+ CD8+ T cells from blood. Every receptor here comes from a human donor in good health. Some clones in this sample may be carry-over from other donors' samples. CDR3s include the opening cysteine and the closing phenylalanine or tryptophan. Size is stated for part of the rows, as once, few or many counts, or as a class when the clone is expanded.

- | TRBJ1-2 | TRBV6-5 | CASSYSTGGGYYGYTF
- | TRBJ2-7 | TRBV30 | CAWIVPGEAHEQYF
- | TRBJ2-5 | TRBV6-2/TRBV6-3 | CASSYPHLAGTNQETQYF
- | TRBJ2-7 | TRBV3-1 | CASSPSGQDLYEQYF
- | TRBJ2-2 | TRBV7-9 | CASSRPGTGFGNTGELFF
- | TRBJ2-7 | TRBV20-1 | CSARDPLGQPYEQYF
- | TRBJ2-3 | TRBV7-9 | CASSLAWILAGEWSVTDTQYF
- | TRBJ2-3 | TRBV28 | CASSLLDSAGALVETDTQYF
- | TRBJ2-7 | TRBV23-1 | CASSSGQGNPSPDYEQYF
- | TRBJ2-7 | TRBV19 | CASASGGDAYEQYF
- | TRBJ2-7 | TRBV20-1 | CSAAMTASYEQYF
- | TRBJ2-7 | TRBV20-1 | CSARPSRTLEQYF
- | TRBJ2-1 | TRBV27 | CASSLVGTGGLTVDEQFF
- | TRBJ1-6 | TRBV10-3 | CAISGSTGTSDSPLHF
- | TRBJ2-1 | TRBV5-4 | CASRPQGAEQFF
- | TRBJ2-2 | TRBV5-1 | CASSLDGGGPGELFF
- | TRBJ2-1 | TRBV29-1 | CSAPSGYEQFF
- | TRBJ2-1 | TRBV15 | CATSRAGYNEQFF
- | TRBJ1-4 | TRBV10-3 | CAISSPQDEKLFF
- | TRBJ2-1 | TRBV5-5 | CASSLRLRDEQFF
- | TRBJ2-7 | TRBV27 | CASSWGIDRAQYF
- | TRBJ2-2 | TRBV29-1 | CSVGMQGRGPGELFF
- | TRBJ2-5 | TRBV11-2 | CASSLWEEETQYF
- | TRBJ2-2 | TRBV19 | CASSIVNTGELFF
- | TRBJ2-1 | TRBV20-1 | CSAIRRDRFSDEQFF
- | TRBJ1-1 | TRBV25-1 | CASSEYFSAGDDREAFF
- | TRBJ2-4 | TRBV11-2 | CASSSHKPKNNQYF
- | TRBJ1-1 | TRBV4-3 | CASSQGRFIANTEAFF
- | TRBJ2-5 | TRBV7-9 | CASSYSREGRQETQYF
- | TRBJ1-1 | TRBV9 | CASPAPNTEAFF
- | TRBJ2-1 | TRBV7-2 | CASSLLLHHNEQFF
- | TRBJ2-7 | TRBV6-5 | CASSYSRVPHEQYF
- | TRBJ1-6 | TRBV5-6 | CASSWGVSPLHF
- | TRBJ2-3 | TRBV15 | CATSSGLAGITDTQYF
- | TRBJ2-7 | TRBV3-1 | CASSPQDRGLYEQYF
- | TRBJ2-7 | TRBV4-1 | CASSPFPGTSYEQYF
- | TRBJ2-1 | TRBV7-9 | CASSKYPVGGATYNEQFF
- | TRBJ2-1 | TRBV6-6 | CASSYYRPSEYNEQFF
- | TRBJ2-5 | TRBV28 | CASSLRGGAGETQYF
- | TRBJ2-1 | TRBV9 | CASSVAGGRPSGSYNEQFF
- | TRBJ2-3 | TRBV3-1 | CASSQGPKTGTGLYTQYF
- | TRBJ1-4 | TRBV28 | CASSRLGTGNEKLFF
- | TRBJ2-5 | TRBV10-2 | CASSETTSGETQYF
medium-sized | TRBJ2-3 | TRBV28 | CASSQTSGRSGTQYF
- | TRBJ1-2 | TRBV25-1 | CASSEISYGYTF
- | TRBJ1-1 | TRBV6-5 | CASSYSANTEAFF
- | TRBJ1-1 | TRBV3-1 | CASSPFQGQEAFF
- | TRBJ2-1 | TRBV5-1 | CASSTRKGYNEQFF